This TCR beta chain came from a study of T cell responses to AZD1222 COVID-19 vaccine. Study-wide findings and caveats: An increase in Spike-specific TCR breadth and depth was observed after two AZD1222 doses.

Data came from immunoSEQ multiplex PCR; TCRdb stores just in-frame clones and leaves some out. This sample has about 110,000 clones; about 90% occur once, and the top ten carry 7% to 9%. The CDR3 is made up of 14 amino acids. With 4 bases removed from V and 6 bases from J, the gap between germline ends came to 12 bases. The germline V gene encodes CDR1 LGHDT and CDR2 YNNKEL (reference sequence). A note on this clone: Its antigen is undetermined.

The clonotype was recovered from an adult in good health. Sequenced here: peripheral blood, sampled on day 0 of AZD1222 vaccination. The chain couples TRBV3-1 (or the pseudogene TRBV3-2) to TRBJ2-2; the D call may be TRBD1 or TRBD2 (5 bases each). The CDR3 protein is CASSPREGAGELFF. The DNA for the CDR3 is TGTGCCAGCAGCCCGAGGGAAGGGGCCGGGGAGCTGTTTTTT.